Sequencing of this T cell receptor (beta chain) was carried out in a study of control samples from healthy donors and cancer patients. TCRdb's table, derived via immunoSEQ multiplex PCR, lists solely in-frame clones and lacks some. Altogether about 44,000 clones are present, 65% to 80% being singletons, with the ten largest covering 17%. This clone was counted once. This CDR3 spans 12 amino acids. V was cut by 2 bases and J by 3 bases, with 5 bases left in between. Per the germline V gene, CDR1 is MDHEN and CDR2 is SYDVKM. Sequencing used formalin-fixed, paraffin-embedded tissue. This sequence was found in a male donor with melanoma. The chain links TRBV28 to TRBJ2-7; D gene uncertain. The CDR3 DNA is TGTGCCAGCAGTTTAACCAGCTACGAGCAGTACTTC. Translating it yields CASSLTSYEQYF. The full variable domain, rest sourced from reference TRBV28 and TRBJ2-7, is DVKVTQSSRYLVKRTGEKVFLECVQDMDHENMFWYRQDPGLGLRLIYFSYDVKMKEKGDIPEGYSVSREKKERFSLILESASTNQTSMYLCASSLTSYEQYFGPGTRLTVT.